This T cell receptor (beta chain) comes out of a study of beta chain features in type 1 diabetes. Study-wide results and caveats: Moderate but significant shortening of TCRB CDR3s was recorded in all four CD4+ subsets from Type 1 diabetes patients.

Turning to this clone: The antigen is unknown.

Every bit of the isolated RNA underwent reverse transcription, so sequencing read expressed TCRB transcripts. Some clones are missing from TCRdb's copy, which holds only in-frame ones; the method was immunoSEQ multiplex PCR. The sample consists of hundreds of thousands of clones, about an eighth of them appearing once. Deletions cut 5 bases from V and 1 base from J, with 21 bases between. This CDR3 contains 18 residues. Germline V gives CDR1 SEHNR, CDR2 FQNEAQ (reference sequence). The chain combines TRBV7-9 with TRBJ2-4; TRBD2 might be the D (7 bases). Sample: naive CD4+ T cells from blood. This clonotype was obtained from a man between 18 and 29 years old with type 1 diabetes. As DNA, the CDR3 is TGTGCCAGCAGCCCTACCGCGGGGGCGCCCGGGGCCAAAAACATTCAGTACTTC. Translating it yields CASSPTAGAPGAKNIQYF.